This record concerns one T cell receptor (beta chain) sequence. Its antigen remains unknown. J gave up 3 bases and V 4 bases, and 7 bases lay outside the gene matches. Per germline, CDR1 SGHNT and CDR2 YYREEE (reference sequence). The CDR3 spans 16 residues. This record comes from a study of shared clonotypes between healthy human individuals. Overall study results and limits: Naive subsets, compared against memory subsets, generally had larger estimated richness values. Donor scarcity curtailed the genetic and exposure-history diversity represented herein.

TCRdb keeps only in-frame clones here, not all; method: immunoSEQ multiplex PCR. The table records 2 million to 3 million clones, roughly 92% of them present only once. The donors, all of them Caucasian adults, lived in Nashville, Tennessee. It was into CD45RA+ naive and CD45RA-negative memory subsets that the CD4+ cells were split. The sequence came from a man aged 18 to 29 in good health. Sequencing input: naive CD4+ T cells sorted from blood. Subset of the sample: CD45RA+ positively selected. V usage is TRBV5-4 and J usage is TRBJ2-5, with TRBD2 matching over 12 bases. Here the CDR3 DNA reads TGTGCCAGCAGCGCAATAAGGACTAGCGGGGAAGAGACCCAGTACTTC. Translated, it gives CASSAIRTSGEETQYF.